There are a few counts of the clone carrying this T cell receptor beta chain. Its antigen is currently unknown. These data are taken from a study of T-cell memory formation after mild COVID-19. Overall study context: Clusters of TCRs were largely donor specific.

General observations from the study: The CD4+ clones that contracted clustered mainly within CM and EM, and the CD8+ clones concentrated in EMRA. CD4/CD8 balance held among clones contracting day 15 to 85, and later expanders leaned CD4+.

Germline V CDR1 and CDR2: SGHDN, FVKESK. The CDR3 extends over 17 amino acids. The J segment lost 4 bases and the V segment lost 1 base, leaving 11 bases of the junction unmatched. TCR alpha and TCR beta cDNA libraries carrying sample barcodes and UMIs were produced by 5'RACE using constant-segment primers. TCRdb used MiXCR to reprocess the 5' RACE reads, holding one entry per CDR3 protein. The sample lists about 170,000 distinct CDR3 sequences; approximately 13% were seen once. V gene TRBV14 combines with J gene TRBJ1-2; 8 bases map to TRBD1. This TCR derives from a man aged 18 to 29 who had mild COVID-19 (a few samples of this study predate the infection). Cell type and time point are not known. Specimen: PBMCs or a T cell subset sorted from them (not recorded which). The CDR3 here is CASSQGPNRDRFYGYTF. CDR3 nucleotide sequence: TGTGCCAGCAGCCAAGGACCAAACCGGGACAGGTTCTATGGCTACACCTTC.